This TCR beta chain was identified in a study of cytomegalovirus exposure and HLA in healthy donors. Regarding this clone: Its antigen is currently unknown.

General study points: Clusters of TCRs from the first cohort tended to co-occur in the 100 to 150 validation repertoires (as a later analysis found). Three chains tied to CMV proved CMV antigen-specific in vitro.

The CDR3 loop spans 15 amino acids. The germline gives CDR1 ENHRY, CDR2 SYGVKD. J was trimmed by 3 bases and V by 7 bases; bases with no gene match: 7. Sequenced by immunoSEQ multiplex PCR; TCRdb stores in-frame clones only, minus some. The sample records about 160,000 clones, roughly nine tenths being singletons. This sequence originates from a man aged 18 to 30 in good health and CMV-seropositive. This chain connects TRBV10-3 to TRBJ2-3, with 10 bases identical to TRBD2. Sequenced sample: PBMCs. CDR3 sequence reads: CAINRAGGPTDTQYF. For the CDR3, the DNA is TGTGCCATCAATAGAGCGGGAGGGCCTACAGATACGCAGTATTTT.